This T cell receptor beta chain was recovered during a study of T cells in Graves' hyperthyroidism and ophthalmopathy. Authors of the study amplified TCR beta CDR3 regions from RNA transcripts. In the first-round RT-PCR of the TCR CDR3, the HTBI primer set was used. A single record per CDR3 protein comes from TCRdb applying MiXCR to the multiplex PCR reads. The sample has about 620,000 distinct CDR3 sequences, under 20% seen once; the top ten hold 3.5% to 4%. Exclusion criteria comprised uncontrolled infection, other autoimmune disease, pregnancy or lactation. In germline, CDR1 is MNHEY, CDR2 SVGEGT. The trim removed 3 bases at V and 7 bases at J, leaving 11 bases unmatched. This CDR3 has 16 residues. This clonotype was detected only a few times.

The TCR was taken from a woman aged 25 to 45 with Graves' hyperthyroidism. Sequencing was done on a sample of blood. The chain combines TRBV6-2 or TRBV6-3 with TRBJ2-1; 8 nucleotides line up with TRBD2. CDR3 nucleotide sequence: TGTGCCAGCAGTTATTCGGGACTAGAAGGAGTGAATGAGCAGTTCTTC. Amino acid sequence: CASSYSGLEGVNEQFF.